These 27 T cell receptor beta chains share one sample of origin, sequenced in a study of blood T cells in healthy people across ages. A second about 7 to 12 cycle PCR used barcoded and J-beta primers. TCRdb fed the 5' RACE reads into MiXCR, producing one record per CDR3 protein. In the table there are around 1,600,000 distinct CDR3 sequences, roughly two fifths of which are singletons. Sequenced sample: blood. The source is a woman under 30 in good health.

This clonotype occurred a few times. The chain couples TRBV10-2 to TRBJ1-2; D uncertain. Trimming removed 0 bases from V and 3 bases from J, with 5 bases in between. This CDR3 contains 13 residues. CDR1 WSHSY and CDR2 SAAADI come from the germline V gene. The CDR3 DNA sequence: TGCGCCAGCAGTGAGTCAGCGGACTATGGCTACACCTTC. This encodes CASSESADYGYTF.

This clonotype appeared a few times. The rearrangement joins TRBV4-1 to TRBJ1-1, with 8 bases lining up with TRBD1. The CDR3 contains 15 residues. The germline V gene encodes CDR1 MGHRA and CDR2 YSYEKL. Trimming at V came to 1 base and at J to 7 bases, leaving 8 bases not matched to a gene. CDR3 nucleotide sequence: TGCGCCAGCAGCCAAGCCCCGGGACAGGCAAGTGAAGCTTTCTTT. This sequence encodes CASSQAPGQASEAFF.

This clonotype turned up a few times. V is TRBV7-9 and J is TRBJ1-4, with unresolved D. V was trimmed by 5 bases and J by 8 bases, leaving 18 bases between them. The CDR3 is 15 amino acids. Germline V gives CDR1 SEHNR, CDR2 FQNEAQ (reference sequence). The CDR3 region is CASSPRSPRKEKLFF. DNA for the CDR3: TGTGCCAGCAGCCCCCGTAGCCCTCGGAAAGAAAAACTGTTTTTT.

The chain's CDR3 is CASRLARGETQYF. CDR3 DNA: TGTGCCAGCAGGCTGGCCCGCGGAGAGACCCAGTACTTC. The V call is TRBV6-2 or TRBV6-3, the J call TRBJ2-4; D not certain. Near its end, the DNA agrees better with TRBJ2-5, so the J call may be wrong. Germline values: CDR1 MNHEY, CDR2 SVGEGT. There are 13 residues in the CDR3.

This clonotype was observed a single time. The rearrangement links TRBV27 to TRBJ2-1; weak D call: TRBD1 (5 bases). This CDR3 is 16 amino acids long. Per the germline V gene, CDR1 is MNHEY and CDR2 is SMNVEV (reference sequence). V dropped 3 bases and J dropped 6 bases, with 18 bases sitting between them. The CDR3 sequence is CASSLLRQFGFNEQFF. The CDR3 DNA sequence: TGTGCCAGCAGTTTGCTCAGACAGTTTGGGTTCAATGAGCAGTTCTTC.

This clonotype appeared a few times. This chain links TRBV29-1 with TRBJ1-2, with 8 bases that match TRBD1. V shed 2 bases and J 8 bases; nucleotides not matched to a gene: 7. The CDR3 extends over 13 amino acids. Germline V gene lookup returns CDR1 SQVTM and CDR2 ANQGSEA. CDR3 DNA sequence: TGCAGCGTTGAAAGACAGGGGTTGGAAGGCTACACCTTC. Translated: CSVERQGLEGYTF.

The CDR3 is CASSEYNNLTSYNEQFF. The CDR3, as DNA: TGTGCCAGCAGTGAATATAACAACTTAACCTCCTACAATGAGCAGTTCTTC. The V call is TRBV25-1, the J call TRBJ2-1; no definite D call. V gave up 0 bases and J gave up 0 bases, with 12 bases separating them. The CDR3 sequence is 17 residues long. Germline CDR1 is MGHDK and CDR2 is SYGVNS.

V usage is TRBV20-1 and J usage is TRBJ2-3; perhaps TRBD1 as D (5 bases). The CDR3 contains 14 residues. The germline CDR1 and CDR2 sequences are DFQATT and SNEGSKA (reference sequence). Trimming stripped 6 bases from V and 0 bases from J, with 13 bases between. CDR3 DNA sequence: TGCAGTGCGACCAGGGATTCTAGCACAGATACGCAGTATTTT. Translated, it gives CSATRDSSTDTQYF.

The chain is built from TRBV11-1 and TRBJ2-1; either TRBD1 or TRBD2 may supply D (5 bases each). V was trimmed by 3 bases and J by 9 bases, leaving 12 bases between them. Germline V CDR1 and CDR2: SGHAT, FQDESV (reference sequence). This CDR3 is 13 amino acids long. In DNA form, the CDR3 reads TGTGCCAGCAGCTTTCCCGTGAGGGGTGAGCAGTTCTTC. Residues: CASSFPVRGEQFF.

The rearrangement uses TRBV20-1 and TRBJ2-1; 13 bases are shared with TRBD2. The V gene end was trimmed by 4 bases and the J gene end by 8 bases; junction bases not matched to a gene: 5. The germline CDR1 and CDR2 sequences are DFQATT and SNEGSKA (reference sequence). The CDR3 runs to 14 residues. The CDR3 DNA sequence: TGCAGTGCTACCCGGACTAGCGGGGGATATGAGCAGTTCTTC. This translates into CSATRTSGGYEQFF.

This clonotype was picked up many times. J is TRBJ2-1 and V is TRBV5-1, with D possibly called TRBD1 or TRBD2 (6 bases each). The CDR3 loop spans 13 amino acids. Trimming pared 5 bases from V and 6 bases from J, leaving 12 bases between. The V gene's germline CDR1 is SGHRS and CDR2 YFSETQ. The CDR3 here is CASSNREANEQFF. CDR3 sequence (DNA): TGCGCCAGCAGTAACAGGGAGGCCAATGAGCAGTTCTTC.

The V and J genes are TRBV20-1 and TRBJ1-1, with TRBD1 identical over 7 bases. The V segment lost 6 bases and the J segment 1 base; nucleotides outside the gene matches: 8. The CDR3 is 14 residues long. Germline values: CDR1 DFQATT, CDR2 SNEGSKA (reference sequence). The CDR3 sequence: CSAIGGTANTEAFF. The CDR3 DNA is TGCAGTGCCATAGGGGGGACAGCGAACACTGAAGCTTTCTTT.

This rearrangement joins TRBV6-2 or TRBV6-3 to TRBJ2-3; TRBD2 aligns across 12 bases. This CDR3 comprises 20 residues. Germline V gives CDR1 MNHEY, CDR2 SVGEGT. With V trimmed by 2 bases and J by 2 bases, 14 bases remained unmatched. This CDR3 is CASSYPGLAGRSGLTDTQYF. CDR3 nucleotide sequence: TGTGCCAGCAGTTACCCTGGACTAGCGGGACGTTCGGGTCTCACAGATACGCAGTATTTT.

This clonotype was recorded a few times. V and J are TRBV7-2 and TRBJ2-1; D gene unclear. The germline gives CDR1 SGHTA, CDR2 FQGNSA. The V gene lost 2 bases and the J gene lost 1 base, with 6 bases spanning the gap. This CDR3 region has 14 residues. The CDR3 loop is CASSLWGSYNEQFF. The CDR3 DNA sequence: TGTGCCAGCAGCTTATGGGGATCCTACAATGAGCAGTTCTTC.

About this clonotype itself: With a far larger clone one base away, a read error is the likely cause. The chain employs TRBV12-3 or TRBV12-4 and TRBJ2-3; a weak D match, TRBD1 (5 bases). This CDR3 is 12 amino acids long. CDR3: CASRTGTATQYF. CDR3 DNA sequence: TGTGCCAGCAGAACAGGCACAGCTACGCAGTATTTT.

The chain has TRBV5-8 and TRBJ2-3, with unresolved D. The germline V gene has CDR1 SGHTS and CDR2 YDEGEE. The V and J ends lost 4 bases and 5 bases respectively, with 14 bases between them. The CDR3 totals 14 residues. The CDR3 here is CASSQSLFQDTQYF. DNA for the CDR3: TGTGCCAGCAGCCAATCCCTTTTCCAAGATACGCAGTATTTT.

This clonotype showed up just a few times. This chain links TRBV20-1 with TRBJ2-7; weak D call: TRBD2 (6 bases). CDR3 size: 14 residues. Germline V gene sequence: CDR1 DFQATT, CDR2 SNEGSKA (reference sequence). V was cut by 1 base and J by 5 bases, with 15 bases left in between. The CDR3 DNA follows: TGCAGTGCTAGAGGTCGGGGGAGTATCCACGAGCAGTACTTC. Translating gives CSARGRGSIHEQYF.

The chain uses TRBV11-2 and TRBJ2-1; 7 bases line up with TRBD2. From germline, CDR1 is SGHAT and CDR2 FQNNGV. The V gene end was trimmed by 4 bases and the J gene end by 0 bases; junction bases not matched to a gene: 18. This CDR3 spans 20 amino acids. The CDR3 DNA reads TGTGCCAGCAGCTGGGTTTGGTGGACTAGTAGCTGGGGCTCCTACAATGAGCAGTTCTTC. Protein: CASSWVWWTSSWGSYNEQFF.

J is TRBJ1-1 and V is TRBV27; D ambiguous. The CDR3 length is 15 residues. The germline CDR1 and CDR2 sequences are MNHEY and SMNVEV (reference sequence). The ends were cut back, 5 bases at V and 1 base at J, with 14 bases in the middle. This chain's CDR3 is CASSLGPLQNTEAFF. CDR3 nucleotides: TGTGCCAGCAGTCTCGGACCGCTGCAGAACACTGAAGCTTTCTTT.

Only a few counts were recorded for this clonotype. The V call is TRBV5-1, the J call TRBJ2-5, with 9 positions matching TRBD1. Germline V gives CDR1 SGHRS, CDR2 YFSETQ. V gave up 4 bases and J gave up 11 bases; unmatched junction bases: 15. The CDR3 is 15 amino acids. As DNA, the CDR3 is TGCGCCAGCAGCACTAGGACAGGGGAGGGCAATGAGCAGTACTTC. As protein: CASSTRTGEGNEQYF.

The V and J genes are TRBV7-2 and TRBJ2-2; D unresolved. The CDR3 is made up of 15 amino acids. V lost 2 bases and J lost 1, with 8 bases in between. Germline CDR1 reads SGHTA; CDR2 reads FQGNSA. CDR3 sequence (DNA): TGTGCCAGCAGCTTACTGGAGTTGAACACCGGGGAGCTGTTTTTT. It codes for CASSLLELNTGELFF.

This clonotype has only a few counts. The gene calls are TRBV7-9 and TRBJ1-1; TRBD1 is a possible D gene (5 bases). Germline V lookup: CDR1 SEHNR, CDR2 FQNEAQ (reference sequence). V gave up 5 bases and J gave up 4 bases, with 14 bases separating them. CDR3 length: 14 amino acids. The DNA of the CDR3 is TGTGCCAGCAGCCCGACAGAAAGGAGCACTGAAGCTTTCTTT. Its protein product is CASSPTERSTEAFF. The full variable domain, in which reference TRBV7-9 and TRBJ1-1 provide the parts outside the CDR3, is DTGVSQNPRHKITKRGQNVTFRCDPISEHNRLYWYRQTLGQGPEFLTYFQNEAQLEKSRLLSDRFSAERPKGSFSTLEIQRTEQGDSAMYLCASSPTERSTEAFFGQGTRLTVV.

This clonotype was observed a handful of times. This rearrangement joins TRBV27 to TRBJ2-7, with TRBD2 as a possible D gene (5 bases). The CDR3 spans 13 residues. Germline V gene sequence: CDR1 MNHEY, CDR2 SMNVEV (reference sequence). Trimming pared 5 bases from V and 7 bases from J, leaving 15 bases between. Written as DNA, the CDR3 is TGTGCCAGCAGTCCCCGGGTTGGGAGAGAGCAGTACTTC. Its protein is CASSPRVGREQYF.

J is TRBJ1-1 and V is TRBV5-1, with 8 nucleotides matching TRBD1. The germline CDR1 and CDR2 sequences are SGHRS and YFSETQ. V gave up 4 bases and J gave up 0 bases; unmatched junction bases: 8. The CDR3 is 16 residues long. In nucleotides, the CDR3 is TGCGCCAGCAGCCAGGGGACAGGAACATTGAACACTGAAGCTTTCTTT. Its protein product is CASSQGTGTLNTEAFF.

This clonotype has more than one count but fewer than ten. The rearrangement uses TRBV5-1 and TRBJ2-1, with 8 nucleotides matching TRBD2. There are 18 residues in the CDR3. The germline V gene encodes CDR1 SGHRS and CDR2 YFSETQ. Germline trimming cut 4 bases from V and 4 bases from J; bases unmatched to any gene: 16. The CDR3 region is CASSHSISGIDPYNEQFF. For the CDR3, the DNA is TGCGCCAGCAGCCACTCCATTAGCGGGATCGACCCTTACAATGAGCAGTTCTTC.

The rearrangement links TRBV7-9 to TRBJ1-2; D remains unclear. The ends were cut back, 2 bases at V and 6 bases at J, with 13 bases in the middle. The V gene's germline CDR1 is SEHNR and CDR2 FQNEAQ (reference sequence). The CDR3 sequence is 14 residues long. The CDR3 sequence: CASSLTGTNDGYTF. DNA for the CDR3: TGTGCCAGCAGCTTAACCGGCACGAACGATGGCTACACCTTC.

The CDR3 spells CASSFSTYGYTF. The DNA of the CDR3 is TGTGCCAGCAGCTTCTCAACCTATGGCTACACCTTC. This rearrangement joins TRBV7-2 to TRBJ1-2; D gene unclear. CDR1 is SGHTA and CDR2 is FQGNSA in the germline V gene. With 3 bases removed from V and 4 bases from J, the gap between germline ends came to 6 bases. The CDR3 has 12 residues.